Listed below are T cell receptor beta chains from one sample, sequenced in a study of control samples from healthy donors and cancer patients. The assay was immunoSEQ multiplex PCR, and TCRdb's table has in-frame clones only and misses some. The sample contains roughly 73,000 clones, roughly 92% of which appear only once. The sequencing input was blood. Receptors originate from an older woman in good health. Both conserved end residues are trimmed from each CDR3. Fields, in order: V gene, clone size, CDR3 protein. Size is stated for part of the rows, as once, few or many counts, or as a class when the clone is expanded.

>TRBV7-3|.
ASSQTGQSQETQY
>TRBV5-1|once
ASSVGDDYGYT
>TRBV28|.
ASSLSLGNQPQH
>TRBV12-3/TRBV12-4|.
ASSLQEGNEQF
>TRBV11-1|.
ASTKGDDGNTEAF
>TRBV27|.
ASSLGRADPYEQY
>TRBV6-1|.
ASSELAPYNEQF
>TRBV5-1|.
ASSLGEYEQF
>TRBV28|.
ASSSYTEAF
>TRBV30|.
AWSRTGDGNSPLH
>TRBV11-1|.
ASSLFNRADEQF
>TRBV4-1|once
ASSQLATTSSYNSPLH
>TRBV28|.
ASRAGGMNTEAF
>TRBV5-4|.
ASSSGGRGGSSAQF
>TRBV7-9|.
ASSPLGEISGNTIY
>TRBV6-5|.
ASSYSAVKSYEQY
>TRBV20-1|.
SASRRKGNEKLF
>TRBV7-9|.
ASSLMANTIY
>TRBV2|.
VSRPGQGYTIY
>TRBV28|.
ASRQGDYGYT
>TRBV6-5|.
ASRIRDRSYSEQY
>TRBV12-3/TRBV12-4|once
ASSFAENTEAF
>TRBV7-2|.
ASRKGSVTGELF
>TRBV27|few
ASSLGFRGGYT
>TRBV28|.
ASITGEGLGEQF
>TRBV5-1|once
ASSKTGANTEAF
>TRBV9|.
ASSVGGGTFTYNEQF
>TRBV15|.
ATSRGGEGYGYT
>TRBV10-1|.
ASSSAGGEQY
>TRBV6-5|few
ASRKLEGRANEQF
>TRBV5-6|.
ASSLLASGQETQY
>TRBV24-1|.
ATSDPRLAGRTDTQY
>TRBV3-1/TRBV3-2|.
ASSQDPIFLGETQY
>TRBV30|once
AWSRDPITGELF
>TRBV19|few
ASSPRFAMNTEAF
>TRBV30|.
AWTAAGGFIQY
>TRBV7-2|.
ASSLARGRDPKHYEQY